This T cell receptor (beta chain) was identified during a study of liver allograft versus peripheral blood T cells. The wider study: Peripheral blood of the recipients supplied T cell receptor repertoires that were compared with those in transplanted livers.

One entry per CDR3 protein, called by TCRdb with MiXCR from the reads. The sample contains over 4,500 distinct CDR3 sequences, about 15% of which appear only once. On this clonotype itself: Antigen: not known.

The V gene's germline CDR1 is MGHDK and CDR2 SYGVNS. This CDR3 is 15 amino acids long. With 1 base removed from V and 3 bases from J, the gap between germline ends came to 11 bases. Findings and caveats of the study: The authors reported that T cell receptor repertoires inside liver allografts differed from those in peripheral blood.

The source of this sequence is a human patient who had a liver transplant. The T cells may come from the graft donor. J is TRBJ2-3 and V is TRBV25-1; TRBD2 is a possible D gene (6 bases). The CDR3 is CASSESWGGTDTQYF. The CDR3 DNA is TGTGCCAGCAGTGAATCCTGGGGAGGAACAGATACGCAGTATTTT. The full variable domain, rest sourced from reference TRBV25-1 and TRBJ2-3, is EADIYQTPRYLVIGTGKKITLECSQTMGHDKMYWYQQDPGMELHLIHYSYGVNSTEKGDLSSESTVSRIRTEHFPLTLESARPSHTSQYLCASSESWGGTDTQYFGPGTRLTVL.